This TCR beta chain comes out of a study of shared clonotypes between healthy human individuals. Overall study context: Per donor, CD8 memory used one plate, CD8 naive used two, CD4 memory used three and CD4 naive used three.

Donors were healthy HIV-negative adults without recent acute infections or vaccinations. Approximately 210 ng DNA, about 30,000 T cell genomes, went into each sorted-subset replicate PCR. TCRdb's copy holds only in-frame clones and misses some; the assay was immunoSEQ multiplex PCR. Among some 2.4 million clones listed, over 85% were seen once. Between the trimmed V and J ends, which lost 3 bases and 0 bases, there was a span of 24 bases. The CDR3 sequence is 20 residues long. Germline values: CDR1 LGHNA, CDR2 YNFKEQ. The clonotype originates from a man between 18 and 35 years old in good health. Some clones in this sample may be carry-over from other donors' samples. The specimen sequenced was naive CD4+ T cells from PBMCs. Subset here: CD45RA+ positively selected. This chain joins TRBV4-2 and TRBJ1-5; perhaps TRBD1 as D (5 bases). The CDR3 here is CASSQTLGAQADYSNQPQHF. The CDR3 DNA reads TGTGCCAGCAGCCAGACGCTCGGGGCTCAGGCAGACTATAGCAATCAGCCCCAGCATTTT.